This T cell receptor (beta chain) was found in a study of regulatory T cells in long-lasting Graves disease. The V end lost 0 bases, the J end lost 4 bases, and 15 bases lay between the germline ends. CDR1 and CDR2 (germline): MGHRA, YSYEKL. The CDR3 is 16 residues long. As to time point: newly diagnosed GD, antithyroid drugs for less than 3 months. Extracted PBMC RNA gave rise to the TCR library. Whole-study results and caveats: Lower TCR diversity was seen in persistent Graves' patients than in newly diagnosed ones.

Relying on iRepertoire HTBI primers and Arm-PCR of CDR3 regions, the team built TCR beta libraries. In TCRdb, the multiplex PCR reads were re-called with MiXCR into one record per CDR3 protein. The table lists 450,000 to 650,000 distinct CDR3 sequences, around 15% of them singletons. In regard to this clonotype: As yet, its antigen is unknown.

These sequences were also reported in another study, on T cells in Graves' hyperthyroidism and ophthalmopathy. That paper states: Diagnoses were made from clinical symptoms, serum measures (thyroxine and TRAb), thyroid ultrasound and orbital computed tomography.

This TCR came from a woman aged 35-65 years with Graves disease. The V gene is TRBV4-1, the J gene TRBJ2-5; weak D call: TRBD1 (6 bases). Sequences were derived from peripheral blood mononuclear cells (PBMCs), sampled at new diagnosis, from a patient treated with antithyroid drugs. The CDR3 region has the DNA TGCGCCAGCAGCCAAGAGAGTCAGGGGCGCGGAGAGACCCAGTACTTC. It is translated as CASSQESQGRGETQYF.